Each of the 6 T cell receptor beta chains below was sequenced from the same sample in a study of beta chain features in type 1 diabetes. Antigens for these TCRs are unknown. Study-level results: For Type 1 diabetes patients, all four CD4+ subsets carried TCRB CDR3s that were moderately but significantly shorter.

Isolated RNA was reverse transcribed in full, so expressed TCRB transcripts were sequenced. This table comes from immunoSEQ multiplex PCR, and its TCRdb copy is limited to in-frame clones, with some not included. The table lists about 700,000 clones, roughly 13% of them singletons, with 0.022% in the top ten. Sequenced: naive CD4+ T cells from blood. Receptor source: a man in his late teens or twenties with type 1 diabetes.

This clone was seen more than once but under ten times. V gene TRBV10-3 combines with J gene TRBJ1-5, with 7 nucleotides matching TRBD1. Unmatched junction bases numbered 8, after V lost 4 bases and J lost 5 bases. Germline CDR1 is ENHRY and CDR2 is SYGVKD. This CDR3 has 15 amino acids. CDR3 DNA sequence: TGTGCCATCAGTGCCTTCGACAGGGCCGATCAGCCCCAGCATTTT. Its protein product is CAISAFDRADQPQHF.

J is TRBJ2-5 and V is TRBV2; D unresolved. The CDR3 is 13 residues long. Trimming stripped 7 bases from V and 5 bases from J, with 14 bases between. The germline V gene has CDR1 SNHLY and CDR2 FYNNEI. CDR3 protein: CASNVGPGETQYF. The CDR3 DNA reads TGTGCCAGCAACGTCGGCCCCGGGGAGACCCAGTACTTC.

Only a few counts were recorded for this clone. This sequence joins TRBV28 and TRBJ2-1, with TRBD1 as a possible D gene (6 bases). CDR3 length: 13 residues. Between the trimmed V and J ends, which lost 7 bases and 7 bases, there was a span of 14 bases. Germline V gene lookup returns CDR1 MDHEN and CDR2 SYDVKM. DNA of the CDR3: TGTGCCAGCAAGGCAGGGGTTCGAAATGAGCAGTTCTTC. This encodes CASKAGVRNEQFF.

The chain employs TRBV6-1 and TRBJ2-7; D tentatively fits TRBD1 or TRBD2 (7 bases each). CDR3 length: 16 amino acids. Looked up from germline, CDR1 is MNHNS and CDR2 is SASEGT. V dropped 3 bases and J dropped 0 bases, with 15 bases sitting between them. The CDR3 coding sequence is TGTGCCAGCAGTGACATTGCGGGGGACAGCTCCTACGAGCAGTACTTC. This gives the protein CASSDIAGDSSYEQYF.

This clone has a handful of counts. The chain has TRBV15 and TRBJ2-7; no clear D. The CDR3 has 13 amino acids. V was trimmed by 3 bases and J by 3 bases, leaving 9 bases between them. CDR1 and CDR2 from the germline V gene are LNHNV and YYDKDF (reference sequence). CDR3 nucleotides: TGTGCCACCAGCAGGAGAGTAGGCTACGAGCAGTACTTC. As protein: CATSRRVGYEQYF.

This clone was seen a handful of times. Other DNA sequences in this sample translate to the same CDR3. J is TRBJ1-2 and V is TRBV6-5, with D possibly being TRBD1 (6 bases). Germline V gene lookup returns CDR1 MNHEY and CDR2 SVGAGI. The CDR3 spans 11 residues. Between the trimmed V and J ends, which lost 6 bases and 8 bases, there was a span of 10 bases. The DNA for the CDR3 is TGTGCCAGCAGCCAAGGACAGGGCTACACCTTC. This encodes CASSQGQGYTF.